This record looks at one T cell receptor (beta chain) sequence and its context. No antigen is known for it. The sample is drawn from a study of T cell responses to AZD1222 COVID-19 vaccine. Study-level results: A mostly white British donor set with more females was recruited, and clonal diversity was possibly underestimated. After two AZD1222 doses, spike-specific TCR breadth and depth rose versus day 0. In the spike-specific TCR repertoire, nearly half reportedly target unmutated variant regions.

Trimming took off 0 bases at V and 10 bases at J, with 15 bases between the two ends. Germline assignment: CDR1 LGHDT and CDR2 YNNKEL (reference sequence). The CDR3 runs to 14 residues. This table comes from immunoSEQ multiplex PCR, and its TCRdb copy is limited to in-frame clones, with some not included. The sample lists 150,000 to 200,000 clones; 92% were seen once. The rearrangement links TRBV3-1 (or the pseudogene TRBV3-2) to TRBJ2-5; D uncertain. The source is an adult who received the AZD1222 COVID-19 vaccine. The sequencing here drew on peripheral blood, taken 28 days after the second AZD1222 dose. The CDR3 DNA reads TGTGCCAGCAGCCAAGATTTAAGCCCTACTGACCAGTACTTC. Translated, it gives CASSQDLSPTDQYF.